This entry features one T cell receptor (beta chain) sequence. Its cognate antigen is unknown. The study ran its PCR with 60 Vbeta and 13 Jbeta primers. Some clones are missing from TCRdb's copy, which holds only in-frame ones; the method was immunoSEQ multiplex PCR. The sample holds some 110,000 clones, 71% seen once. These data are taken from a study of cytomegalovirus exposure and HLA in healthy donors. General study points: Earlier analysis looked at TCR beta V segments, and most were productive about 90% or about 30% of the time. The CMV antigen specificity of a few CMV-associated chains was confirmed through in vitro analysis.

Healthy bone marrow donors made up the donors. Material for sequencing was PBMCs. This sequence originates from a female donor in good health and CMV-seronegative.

Written as DNA, the CDR3 is TGTGCCAGCAGGAGCGGGAGCTCAGATACGCAGTATTTT. Encoded protein: CASRSGSSDTQYF. The chain recombines TRBV2 with TRBJ2-3; 8 bases are a match to TRBD2. From germline, CDR1 is SNHLY and CDR2 FYNNEI. The junction had 3 bases not matched to a gene; V was cut back by 6 bases and J by 4 bases. The CDR3 runs to 13 residues.